These 8 T cell receptor beta chains were sequenced from one sample in a study of T cells in Graves' hyperthyroidism and ophthalmopathy. The CDR3 regions of TCR beta were amplified from RNA transcripts. First-round RT-PCR of the TCR CDR3 relied on the HTBI primer set. From the multiplex PCR reads, TCRdb called clonotypes with MiXCR, one entry per CDR3 protein. The sample comprises about 320,000 distinct CDR3 sequences, around 17% of which are singletons, and approximately 35% rests with the top ten. Sequenced sample: blood. Receptor source: a young man with Graves' hyperthyroidism.

This clonotype was seen repeatedly, ten times or more. This chain connects TRBV6-1 to TRBJ1-5; 8 bases map to TRBD1. Germline loops: CDR1 MNHNS, CDR2 SASEGT. This CDR3 is 16 amino acids long. Trimming took 6 bases from V and 7 from J; bases not matched to a gene: 14. In DNA, the CDR3 is TGTGCCAGCAGAGACCGAATACAGGGGGGAGGGCAGCCCCAGCATTTT. It yields the protein CASRDRIQGGGQPQHF.

This clonotype was recorded at least ten times. The V and J genes are TRBV3-1 and TRBJ2-1, with D possibly matching TRBD1 (6 bases). Germline V lookup: CDR1 LGHDT, CDR2 YNNKEL (reference sequence). Trimming pared 1 base from V and 0 bases from J, leaving 7 bases between. This CDR3 region has 15 residues. CDR3 coding DNA: TGTGCCAGCAGCCAAGGGGACACCTCCTACAATGAGCAGTTCTTC. Translation gives CASSQGDTSYNEQFF.

This clonotype came up many times. V is TRBV2 and J is TRBJ2-1, with D unresolved. This CDR3 region has 15 residues. From germline, CDR1 is SNHLY and CDR2 FYNNEI. V lost 8 bases, J lost 9 bases, and 23 bases lay in between. The CDR3 DNA reads as TGTGCCAGCGTCCCGACCGGGCCCCTCAAGACTGAGCAGTTCTTC. Translation: CASVPTGPLKTEQFF.

The V gene is TRBV7-9, the J gene TRBJ2-2; the match to TRBD2 covers 9 bases. V lost 3 bases to trimming and J lost 7 bases; unmatched junction nucleotides: 6. Germline loops: CDR1 SEHNR, CDR2 FQNEAQ (reference sequence). The CDR3 runs to 15 residues. The CDR3 protein is CASSFLAGDYGELFF. CDR3 sequence (DNA): TGTGCCAGCAGCTTCTTAGCGGGAGATTACGGGGAGCTGTTTTTT.

Ten or more counts support this clonotype. The CDR3 bases are TGTGCCAGCAGCTTAGGGACGGGATCCTACGAGCAGTACTTC. The encoded protein is CASSLGTGSYEQYF. V is TRBV11-2 and J is TRBJ2-7; the D gene is possibly TRBD2 (5 bases). In germline, CDR1 is SGHAT, CDR2 FQNNGV. The ends were cut back, 1 base at V and 1 base at J, with 8 bases in the middle. This CDR3 comprises 14 residues.

This clonotype came up many times. The chain employs TRBV7-6 and TRBJ2-5, with a tentative D call TRBD1 (5 bases). V lost 3 bases, J lost 3 bases, and 17 bases lay in between. Germline assignment: CDR1 SGHVS and CDR2 FNYEAQ. This CDR3 is 16 amino acids long. The chain's CDR3 is CASSLGGVTDKETQYF. The CDR3 DNA reads TGTGCCAGCAGCTTGGGTGGGGTGACAGACAAAGAGACCCAGTACTTC.

This clonotype was observed a few times. This chain connects TRBV29-1 to TRBJ2-1; TRBD1 matches 8 bases. From germline, CDR1 is SQVTM and CDR2 ANQGSEA. The CDR3 extends over 16 amino acids. With 6 bases clipped from V and 5 bases from J, the junction kept 15 bases outside the gene matches. CDR3: CSVGDRSYTWHNEQFF. The DNA of the CDR3 is TGCAGCGTAGGGGACAGGTCCTATACATGGCACAATGAGCAGTTCTTC.

Only a few counts were recorded for this clonotype. This chain links TRBV6-1 with TRBJ2-7; D is ambiguous. CDR1 and CDR2 from the germline V gene are MNHNS and SASEGT. Trimming removed 4 bases at V and 1 base at J, with 14 bases between. The CDR3 sequence is 15 residues long. The CDR3 region is CASSVKVAGSYEQYF. In DNA, the CDR3 is TGTGCCAGCAGTGTCAAGGTAGCCGGTTCCTACGAGCAGTACTTC.